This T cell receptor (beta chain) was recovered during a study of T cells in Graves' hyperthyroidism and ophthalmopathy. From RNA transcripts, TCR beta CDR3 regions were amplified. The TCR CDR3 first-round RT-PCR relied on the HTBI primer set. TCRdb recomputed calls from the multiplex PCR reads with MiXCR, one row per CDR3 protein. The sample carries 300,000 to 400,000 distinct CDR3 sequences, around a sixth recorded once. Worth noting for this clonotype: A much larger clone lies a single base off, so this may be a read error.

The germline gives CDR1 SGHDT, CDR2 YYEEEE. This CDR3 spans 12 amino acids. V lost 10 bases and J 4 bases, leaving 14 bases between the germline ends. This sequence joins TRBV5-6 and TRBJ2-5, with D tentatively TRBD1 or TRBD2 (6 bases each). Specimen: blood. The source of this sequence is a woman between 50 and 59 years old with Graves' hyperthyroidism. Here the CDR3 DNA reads TGTGCCTGGGGGGACACGAGAGAGACCCAGTACTTC. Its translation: CAWGDTRETQYF.